These 5 T cell receptor beta chains were sequenced from one sample in a study of shared clonotypes between healthy human individuals. This table comes from immunoSEQ multiplex PCR, and its TCRdb copy is limited to in-frame clones, with some not included. The table shows roughly 810,000 clones, with around 96% occurring only once. Naive CD8 cells were CD45RO-negative, positively selected for CCR7, excluding terminally differentiated effector memory CD45RA+ cells. The source material was naive CD8+ T cells sorted from blood. The receptors originated from a man aged 25-45 years in good health.

This chain uses TRBV6-5 with TRBJ1-4; 10 nucleotides agree with TRBD1. The CDR3 extends over 15 amino acids. With 6 bases clipped from V and 2 bases from J, the junction kept 3 bases outside the gene matches. The germline gives CDR1 MNHEY, CDR2 SVGAGI. The DNA for the CDR3 is TGTGCCAGCAGAGAGACAGGGGGCACTAATGAAAAACTGTTTTTT. Translation: CASRETGGTNEKLFF.

DNA for the CDR3: TGTGCCAGTAGTAAGGTGGCGGGATCCTACAATGAGCAGTTCTTC. Its protein product is CASSKVAGSYNEQFF. This chain joins TRBV19 and TRBJ2-1, with D tentatively TRBD2 (6 bases). V shed 4 bases and J shed 1 base, with 11 bases lying between them. The CDR3 is made up of 15 amino acids. From germline, CDR1 is LNHDA and CDR2 SQIVND (reference sequence).

The chain is built from TRBV23-1 and TRBJ2-1; TRBD1 agrees at 11 bases. TRBV23-1 is marked as an open reading frame, function uncertain. The CDR3 runs 16 residues. V dropped 4 bases and J dropped 8; count of bases not matched to a gene: 10. The CDR3 loop reads CASSRSRDRGAYEQFF. CDR3 coding DNA: TGCGCCAGCAGTCGATCCCGGGACAGGGGGGCTTATGAGCAGTTCTTC.

The chain couples TRBV14 to TRBJ2-1; D gene ambiguous. In germline, CDR1 is SGHDN, CDR2 FVKESK. The CDR3 is 13 residues long. The ends were cut back, 4 bases at V and 7 bases at J, with 11 bases in the middle. This CDR3 reads CASSLAWGNEQFF. The CDR3 DNA follows: TGTGCCAGCAGCCTAGCCTGGGGAAATGAGCAGTTCTTC. The full variable domain, with the rest looked up from reference TRBV14 and TRBJ2-1, is EAGVTQFPSHSVIEKGQTVTLRCDPISGHDNLYWYRRVMGKEIKFLLHFVKESKQDESGMPNNRFLAERTGGTYSTLKVQPAELEDSGVYFCASSLAWGNEQFFGPGTRLTVL.

This clone was seen a single time. The V and J genes are TRBV6-4 and TRBJ1-2, with D possibly TRBD1 on 5 matching bases. Trimming left V 2 bases short and J 8 bases short, with 9 bases between. This CDR3 contains 12 residues. Per germline, CDR1 MRHNA and CDR2 SNTAGT. The CDR3 protein is CASSDGGRGYTF. As DNA, the CDR3 is TGTGCCAGCAGTGACGGGGGTCGGGGCTACACCTTC.